The source of this TCR beta chain is a study of cytomegalovirus exposure and HLA in healthy donors. General study findings and limits: In vitro data verified three CMV-associated chains as specific for CMV antigens. Segments of the TCR beta V type were, in most cases, productive about 87% or about 30% of the time in an earlier analysis.

The germline gives CDR1 MNHEY, CDR2 SVGAGI. Trimming pared 2 bases from V and 2 bases from J, leaving 7 bases between. The CDR3 spans 13 residues. In the PCR, 60 Vbeta and 13 Jbeta primers were used. The repertoire was sequenced with immunoSEQ multiplex PCR; TCRdb's copy has only in-frame clones and lacks some. The sample lists fewer than 110,000 clones; about 70% were seen once. There are a few counts of this clone. The antigen is unknown. V and J are TRBV6-5 and TRBJ2-7; TRBD2 is a possible D gene (6 bases). The receptor was derived from a woman aged 40 to 50 in good health and CMV-seronegative. The sequenced material came from PBMCs. The CDR3 nucleotides read TGTGCCAGCAGTTACGCGGGAACCTACGAGCAGTACTTC. Residues: CASSYAGTYEQYF.